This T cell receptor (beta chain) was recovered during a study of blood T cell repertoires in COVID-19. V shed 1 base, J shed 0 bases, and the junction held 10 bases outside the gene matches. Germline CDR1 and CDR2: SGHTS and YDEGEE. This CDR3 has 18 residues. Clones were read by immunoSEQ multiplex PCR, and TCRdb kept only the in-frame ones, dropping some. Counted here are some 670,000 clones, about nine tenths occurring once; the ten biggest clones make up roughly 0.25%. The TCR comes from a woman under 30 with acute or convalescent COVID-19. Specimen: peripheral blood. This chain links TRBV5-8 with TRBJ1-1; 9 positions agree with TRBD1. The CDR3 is CASSLPGQGRDMNTEAFF. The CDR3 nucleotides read TGTGCCAGCAGCTTGCCGGGACAGGGACGAGACATGAACACTGAAGCTTTCTTT.